The clone carrying this T cell receptor (beta chain) was recorded a few times. Germline CDR1 SGHAT, CDR2 FQNNGV. V dropped 5 bases and J dropped 6 bases, with 6 bases sitting between them. CDR3 length: 11 amino acids. Produced via immunoSEQ multiplex PCR; TCRdb's table is partial and in-frame only. The table includes tens of thousands of clones, roughly 80% detected once. The record originates from a study of blood T cell repertoires in COVID-19. Study summary: The United States, Italy and Spain were the sources of the acute and convalescent COVID-19 samples.

This TCR was sampled from a human donor in a cohort sampled during active COVID-19. Material: peripheral blood. The genes are TRBV11-2 and TRBJ2-3; D not resolved. CDR3 protein: CASSMSDTQYF. CDR3 in DNA: TGTGCCAGCAGCATGAGCGATACGCAGTATTTT.